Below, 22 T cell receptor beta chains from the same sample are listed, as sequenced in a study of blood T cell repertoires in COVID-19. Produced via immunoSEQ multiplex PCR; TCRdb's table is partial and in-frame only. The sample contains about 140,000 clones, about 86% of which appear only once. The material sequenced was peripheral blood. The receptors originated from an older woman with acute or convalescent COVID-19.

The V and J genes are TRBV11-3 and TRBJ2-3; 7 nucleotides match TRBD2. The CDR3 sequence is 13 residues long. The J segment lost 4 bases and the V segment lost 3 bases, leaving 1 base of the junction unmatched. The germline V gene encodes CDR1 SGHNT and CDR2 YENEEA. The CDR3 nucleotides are TGTGCCAGCAGCTTCACTAGCGCAGATACGCAGTATTTT. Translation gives CASSFTSADTQYF.

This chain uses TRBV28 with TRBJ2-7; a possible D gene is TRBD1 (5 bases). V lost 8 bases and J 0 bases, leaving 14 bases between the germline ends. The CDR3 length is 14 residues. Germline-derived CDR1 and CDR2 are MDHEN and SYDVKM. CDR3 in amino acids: CASERQPRSYEQYF. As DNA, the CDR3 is TGTGCCAGCGAAAGACAGCCTCGCTCCTACGAGCAGTACTTC. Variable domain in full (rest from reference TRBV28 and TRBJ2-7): DVKVTQSSRYLVKRTGEKVFLECVQDMDHENMFWYRQDPGLGLRLIYFSYDVKMKEKGDIPEGYSVSREKKERFSLILESASTNQTSMYLCASERQPRSYEQYFGPGTRLTVT.

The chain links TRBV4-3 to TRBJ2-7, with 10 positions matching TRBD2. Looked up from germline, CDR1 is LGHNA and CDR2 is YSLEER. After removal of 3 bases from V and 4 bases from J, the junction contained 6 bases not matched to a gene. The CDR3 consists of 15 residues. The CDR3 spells CASSHDPSGSYEQYF. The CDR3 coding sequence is TGCGCCAGCAGCCATGACCCTAGCGGGAGTTACGAGCAGTACTTC.

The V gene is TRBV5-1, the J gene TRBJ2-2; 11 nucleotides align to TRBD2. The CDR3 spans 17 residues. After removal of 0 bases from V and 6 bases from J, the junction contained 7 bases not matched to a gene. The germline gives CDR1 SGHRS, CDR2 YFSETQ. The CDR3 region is CASSLELAGEGPGELFF. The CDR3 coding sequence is TGCGCCAGCAGCTTGGAACTAGCGGGAGAGGGACCCGGGGAGCTGTTTTTT.

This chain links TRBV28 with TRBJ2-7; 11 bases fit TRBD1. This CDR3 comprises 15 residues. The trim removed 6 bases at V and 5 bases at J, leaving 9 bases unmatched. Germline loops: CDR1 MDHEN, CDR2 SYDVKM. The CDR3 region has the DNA TGTGCCAGCAGCTCCTTGGGACAGGGGGTTAACGAGCAGTACTTC. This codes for CASSSLGQGVNEQYF.

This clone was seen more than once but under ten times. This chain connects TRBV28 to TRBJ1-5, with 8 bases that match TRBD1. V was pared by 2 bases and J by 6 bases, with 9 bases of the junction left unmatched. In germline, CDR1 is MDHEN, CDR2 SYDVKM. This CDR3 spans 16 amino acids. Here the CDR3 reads CASSLRGRGRAQPQHF. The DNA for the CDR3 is TGTGCCAGCAGTTTAAGGGGCAGGGGGCGCGCTCAGCCCCAGCATTTT.

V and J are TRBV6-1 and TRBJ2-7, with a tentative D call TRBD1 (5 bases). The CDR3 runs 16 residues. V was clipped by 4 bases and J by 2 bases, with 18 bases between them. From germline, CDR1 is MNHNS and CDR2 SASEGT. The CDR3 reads CASSVLGATGAYEQYF. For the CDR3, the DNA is TGTGCCAGCAGTGTTTTAGGGGCAACCGGCGCCTACGAGCAGTACTTC.

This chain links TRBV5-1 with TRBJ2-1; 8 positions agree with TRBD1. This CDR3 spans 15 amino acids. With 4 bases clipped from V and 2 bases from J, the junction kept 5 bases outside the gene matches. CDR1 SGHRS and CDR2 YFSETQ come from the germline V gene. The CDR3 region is CASSPGGGAYNEQFF. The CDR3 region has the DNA TGCGCCAGCAGCCCAGGGGGCGGCGCCTACAATGAGCAGTTCTTC.

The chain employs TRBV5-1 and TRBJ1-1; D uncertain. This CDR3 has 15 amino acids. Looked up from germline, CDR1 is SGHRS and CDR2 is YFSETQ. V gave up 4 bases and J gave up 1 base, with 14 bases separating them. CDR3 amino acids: CASSPEGTWNTEAFF. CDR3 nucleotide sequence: TGCGCCAGCAGCCCAGAGGGCACATGGAACACTGAAGCTTTCTTT.

The CDR3 DNA is TGTGCCAGCAGCTTAGATCAGGGGCGCGTCTATGGCTACACCTTC. It yields the protein CASSLDQGRVYGYTF. This chain joins TRBV7-9 and TRBJ1-2; perhaps TRBD1 as D (6 bases). Germline assignment: CDR1 SEHNR and CDR2 FQNEAQ (reference sequence). The CDR3 contains 15 residues. Trimming took off 1 base at V and 4 bases at J, with 13 bases between the two ends. Based on the CDR3 plus reference TRBV7-9 and TRBJ1-2, the full variable domain is DTGVSQNPRHKITKRGQNVTFRCDPISEHNRLYWYRQTLGQGPEFLTYFQNEAQLEKSRLLSDRFSAERPKGSFSTLEIQRTEQGDSAMYLCASSLDQGRVYGYTFGSGTRLTVV.

The CDR3 DNA is TGTGCCAGCAGCTTGCTAGCGGACGGGAATGAGCAGTTCTTC. Translated, it gives CASSLLADGNEQFF. The chain employs TRBV5-4 and TRBJ2-1; 7 nucleotides match TRBD2. This CDR3 is 14 amino acids long. CDR1 and CDR2 (germline): SGHNT, YYREEE (reference sequence). J lost 7 bases, V lost 1 base, and 5 bases had no gene match.

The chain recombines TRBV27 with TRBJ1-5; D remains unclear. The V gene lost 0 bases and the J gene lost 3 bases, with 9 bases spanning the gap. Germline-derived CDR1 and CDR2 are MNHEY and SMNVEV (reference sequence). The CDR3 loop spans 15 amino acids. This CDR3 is CASSLSRGANQPQHF. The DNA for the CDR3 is TGTGCCAGCAGTTTATCTCGGGGTGCCAATCAGCCCCAGCATTTT.

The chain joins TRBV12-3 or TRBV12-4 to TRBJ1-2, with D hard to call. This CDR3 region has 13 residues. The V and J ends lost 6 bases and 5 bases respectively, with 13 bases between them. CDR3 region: CASRQQTGYGYTF. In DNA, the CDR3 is TGTGCCAGCAGACAACAGACGGGATATGGCTACACCTTC.

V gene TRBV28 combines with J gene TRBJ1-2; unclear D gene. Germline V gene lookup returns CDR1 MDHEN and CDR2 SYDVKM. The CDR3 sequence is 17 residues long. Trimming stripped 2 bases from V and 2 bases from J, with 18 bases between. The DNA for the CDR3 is TGTGCCAGCAGTTTAAGTTCCGGAACAGAGTCCAACTATGGCTACACCTTC. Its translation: CASSLSSGTESNYGYTF.

CDR3 in DNA: TGTGCCACCAGTGATTGGGGACTGAATCAGCCCCAGCATTTT. It codes for CATSDWGLNQPQHF. The chain has TRBV24-1 and TRBJ1-5, with D perhaps matching TRBD1 (5 bases). Trimming shortened V by 2 bases and J by 4 bases, and 8 bases separated the two germline ends. The CDR3 contains 14 residues. CDR1 and CDR2 (germline): KGHDR, SFDVKD.

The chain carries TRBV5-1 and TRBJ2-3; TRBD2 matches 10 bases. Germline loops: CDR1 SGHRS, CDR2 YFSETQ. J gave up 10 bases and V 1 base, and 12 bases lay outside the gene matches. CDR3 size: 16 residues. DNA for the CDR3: TGCGCCAGCAGCTTGCAGTCTAGCGGGAGTCCCGGGCCGCAGTATTTT. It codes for CASSLQSSGSPGPQYF.

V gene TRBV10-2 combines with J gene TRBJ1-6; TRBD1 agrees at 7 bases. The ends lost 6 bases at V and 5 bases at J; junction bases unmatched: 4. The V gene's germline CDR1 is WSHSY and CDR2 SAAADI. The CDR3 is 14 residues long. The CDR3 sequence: CASSTGANNSPLHF. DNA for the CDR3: TGCGCCAGCAGCACAGGGGCTAATAATTCACCCCTCCACTTT.

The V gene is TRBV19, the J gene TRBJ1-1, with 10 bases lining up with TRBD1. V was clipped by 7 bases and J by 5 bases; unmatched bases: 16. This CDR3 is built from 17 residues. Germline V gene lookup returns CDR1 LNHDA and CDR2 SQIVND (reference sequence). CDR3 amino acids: CASNGDRGRPEGTEAFF. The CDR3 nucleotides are TGTGCCAGTAACGGTGACAGGGGGCGCCCCGAGGGAACTGAAGCTTTCTTT.

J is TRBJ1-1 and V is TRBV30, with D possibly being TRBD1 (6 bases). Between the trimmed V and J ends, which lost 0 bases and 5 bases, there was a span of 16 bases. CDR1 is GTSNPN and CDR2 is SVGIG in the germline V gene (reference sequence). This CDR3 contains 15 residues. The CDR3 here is CAWSVQTGMRTEAFF. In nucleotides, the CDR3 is TGTGCCTGGAGTGTACAAACAGGGATGAGGACTGAAGCTTTCTTT.

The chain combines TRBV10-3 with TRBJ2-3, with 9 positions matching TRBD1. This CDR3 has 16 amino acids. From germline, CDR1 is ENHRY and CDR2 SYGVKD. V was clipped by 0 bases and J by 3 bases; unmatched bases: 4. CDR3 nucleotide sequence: TGTGCCATCAGTGAGTCGACAGGGACAGGGACAGATACGCAGTATTTT. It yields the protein CAISESTGTGTDTQYF.

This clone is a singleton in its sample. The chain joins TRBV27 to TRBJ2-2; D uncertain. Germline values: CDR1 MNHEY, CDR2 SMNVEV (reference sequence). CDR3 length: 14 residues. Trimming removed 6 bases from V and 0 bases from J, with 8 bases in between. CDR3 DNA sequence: TGTGCCAGCAGGGCGAGGACGAACACCGGGGAGCTGTTTTTT. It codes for CASRARTNTGELFF.

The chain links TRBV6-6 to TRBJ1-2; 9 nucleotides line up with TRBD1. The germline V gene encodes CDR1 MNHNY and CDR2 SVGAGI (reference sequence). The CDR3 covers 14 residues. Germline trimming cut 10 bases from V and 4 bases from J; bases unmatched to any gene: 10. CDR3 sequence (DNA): TGTGCCACCCGACGGACAGGGGAAAGCTATGGCTACACCTTC. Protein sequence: CATRRTGESYGYTF.